Below are 20 T cell receptor beta chains sequenced from a single sample in a study of identical twins (TCRdb year 2016). Receptor libraries were prepared by 5' RACE. Reads for this sample came from an Illumina HiSeq 2000. Clones were called with MiXCR by TCRdb after fastp trimmed the public reads at Q25, and only in-frame beta chains were retained. Identical CDR3 protein sequences are pooled into one entry, listed with their most common genes and DNA. In this sample the table shows some 440,000 distinct CDR3 sequences, 20% to 25% of which occur a single time. The top ten clones comprise 2.9% of the sample. This sample also belongs to another study, concerning T cells expressing NK-cell markers.

Input material: CD4+ T cells sorted from blood. These receptors originate from a woman between 18 and 29 years old in good health.

The rearrangement uses TRBV5-4 and TRBJ1-1; D might be TRBD1 (6 bases). V lost 1 base and J lost 12, with 13 bases in between. This CDR3 has 12 amino acids. Germline V gives CDR1 SGHNT, CDR2 YYREEE (reference sequence). As DNA, the CDR3 is TGTGCCAGCAGCTTGTATCAGGGGCGACCTTTCTTT. This codes for CASSLYQGRPFF.

This clonotype was counted only a few times. This chain connects TRBV20-1 to TRBJ2-5; D assignment may be TRBD1 or TRBD2 (6 bases each). The V gene's germline CDR1 is DFQATT and CDR2 SNEGSKA (reference sequence). The V end was cut by 6 bases, the J end by 5 bases, with 16 bases between. The CDR3 consists of 13 residues. DNA for the CDR3: TGCAGTGCCGAACGAGGGGGGTTGGAGACCCAGTACTTC. Translated, it gives CSAERGGLETQYF.

This clonotype was seen a few times. V gene TRBV16 combines with J gene TRBJ2-7; 7 bases are shared with TRBD1. The germline CDR1 and CDR2 sequences are KGHSY and FQNENV. The junction had 6 bases not matched to a gene; V was cut back by 4 bases and J by 6 bases. This CDR3 is 13 amino acids long. CDR3 in DNA: TGTGCCAGCAGCCCACAGGGGCAGGGCGAGCAGTACTTC. This codes for CASSPQGQGEQYF.

The chain recombines TRBV14 with TRBJ2-1; 12 bases fit TRBD2. Trimming at V came to 4 bases and at J to 15 bases, leaving 7 bases not matched to a gene. Germline CDR1 reads SGHDN; CDR2 reads FVKESK. The CDR3 loop spans 13 amino acids. The CDR3 DNA sequence: TGTGCCAGCAGCCTGGGGACTAGCGGGCGCCCGTTCTTC. It specifies CASSLGTSGRPFF. Full variable domain (rest looked up from reference TRBV14 and TRBJ2-1): EAGVTQFPSHSVIEKGQTVTLRCDPISGHDNLYWYRRVMGKEIKFLLHFVKESKQDESGMPNNRFLAERTGGTYSTLKVQPAELEDSGVYFCASSLGTSGRPFFGPGTRLTVL.

This clonotype was recorded a few times. The chain links TRBV7-8 to TRBJ2-2, with 9 nucleotides matching TRBD1. The CDR3 runs 20 residues. The V gene's germline CDR1 is SGHVS and CDR2 FQNEAQ. With V trimmed by 5 bases and J by 0 bases, 16 bases remained unmatched. The CDR3 region is CASSTPGTGTKVPNTGELFF. DNA of the CDR3: TGTGCCAGCAGCACCCCCGGGACAGGGACAAAAGTTCCGAACACCGGGGAGCTGTTTTTT.

This clonotype was detected only a few times. CDR3 sequence: CASRPTGNTGELFF. As DNA, the CDR3 is TGTGCCAGCAGGCCGACAGGGAACACCGGGGAGCTGTTTTTT. V and J are TRBV25-1 and TRBJ2-2, with D possibly TRBD1 on 6 matching bases. Trimming removed 6 bases from V and 1 base from J, with 9 bases in between. CDR3 length: 14 residues. The germline V gene has CDR1 MGHDK and CDR2 SYGVNS.

The V and J genes are TRBV20-1 and TRBJ2-2; D perhaps matches TRBD2 (5 bases). The CDR3 spans 15 residues. Trimming removed 1 base at V and 0 bases at J, with 9 bases between. Germline values: CDR1 DFQATT, CDR2 SNEGSKA (reference sequence). The CDR3 DNA follows: TGCAGTGCTAGAGGCCCGGGGACGAACACCGGGGAGCTGTTTTTT. Translated, it gives CSARGPGTNTGELFF.

V gene TRBV18 combines with J gene TRBJ2-7; 12 bases align to TRBD2. The junction had 5 bases not matched to a gene; V was cut back by 0 bases and J by 2 bases. This CDR3 has 17 amino acids. Germline CDR1 KGHSH, CDR2 LQKENI. CDR3 bases: TGTGCCAGCTCACCACCGGGGGCTAGCGGGAGGGCCTACGAGCAGTACTTC. This sequence encodes CASSPPGASGRAYEQYF.

This clonotype has at least ten counts. The chain has TRBV7-9 and TRBJ1-2; maybe TRBD1 (5 bases). V gave up 8 bases and J gave up 3 bases, with 16 bases separating them. Germline V gene sequence: CDR1 SEHNR, CDR2 FQNEAQ (reference sequence). The CDR3 is made up of 14 amino acids. This CDR3 reads CASEASGWDYGYTF. DNA of the CDR3: TGTGCCAGCGAGGCTTCAGGGTGGGACTATGGCTACACCTTC.

The V call is TRBV3-1, the J call TRBJ2-3, with a tentative D call TRBD2 (5 bases). Germline V gene lookup returns CDR1 LGHDT and CDR2 YNNKEL (reference sequence). V was pared by 1 base and J by 5 bases, with 10 bases between. The CDR3 is made up of 14 amino acids. CDR3 loop: CASSQVLVGDTQYF. In nucleotides, the CDR3 is TGTGCCAGCAGCCAAGTACTAGTCGGAGATACGCAGTATTTT.

This clonotype was counted a few times. The chain carries TRBV10-3 and TRBJ2-3; no firm D call. V shed 3 bases and J shed 3 bases, with 7 bases lying between them. The CDR3 totals 13 residues. Germline V gives CDR1 ENHRY, CDR2 SYGVKD. The CDR3 nucleotides are TGTGCCATCAGTGAAGCCCAAACAGATACGCAGTATTTT. Protein: CAISEAQTDTQYF.

This clonotype appeared a few times. The chain employs TRBV11-1 and TRBJ2-1, with 8 nucleotides matching TRBD2. This CDR3 contains 18 residues. Germline lookup yields CDR1 SGHAT and CDR2 FQDESV (reference sequence). V dropped 10 bases and J dropped 9; count of bases not matched to a gene: 26. The CDR3 sequence: CATSSGRSGALLRSEQFF. DNA for the CDR3: TGTGCCACCTCAAGCGGGAGAAGCGGGGCCCTGTTGCGTTCTGAGCAGTTCTTC. Combining the CDR3 with reference TRBV11-1 and TRBJ2-1 gives the whole variable domain EAEVAQSPRYKITEKSQAVAFWCDPISGHATLYWYRQILGQGPELLVQFQDESVVDDSQLPKDRFSAERLKGVDSTLKIQPAELGDSAMYLCATSSGRSGALLRSEQFFGPGTRLTVL.

This clonotype appeared a few times. This sequence joins TRBV29-1 and TRBJ2-2; 12 bases agree with TRBD2. This CDR3 is 15 amino acids long. CDR1 and CDR2 (germline): SQVTM, ANQGSEA. V dropped 7 bases and J dropped 1; count of bases not matched to a gene: 4. CDR3 sequence: CSESGLAGNTGELFF. The CDR3 bases are TGCAGCGAGTCGGGACTAGCGGGGAACACCGGGGAGCTGTTTTTT.

The chain employs TRBV11-2 and TRBJ2-3; D gene uncertain. The CDR3 totals 15 residues. V shed 3 bases and J shed 0 bases, with 10 bases lying between them. Germline V gene sequence: CDR1 SGHAT, CDR2 FQNNGV. DNA for the CDR3: TGTGCCAGCAGCTTTTTACTGTCTAGCACAGATACGCAGTATTTT. Amino acids: CASSFLLSSTDTQYF.

The chain carries TRBV3-1 and TRBJ2-7; the D is unclear. Trimming cost V 2 bases and J 0 bases, with 8 bases left between them. The CDR3 has 14 residues. Germline V CDR1 and CDR2: LGHDT, YNNKEL (reference sequence). CDR3 bases: TGTGCCAGCAGCCAACGCTGGAGCTCCTACGAGCAGTACTTC. Protein product: CASSQRWSSYEQYF.

The rearrangement links TRBV7-8 to TRBJ2-3; D unclear. V was clipped by 3 bases and J by 0 bases, with 13 bases between them. There are 16 residues in the CDR3. Germline-derived CDR1 and CDR2 are SGHVS and FQNEAQ. The CDR3 DNA reads TGTGCCAGCAGCTTCCTGGCTAGAGGTAGCACAGATACGCAGTATTTT. As protein: CASSFLARGSTDTQYF.

The rearrangement links TRBV24-1 to TRBJ1-2; D is unresolved. With 4 bases removed from V and 8 bases from J, the gap between germline ends came to 13 bases. Germline CDR1 is KGHDR and CDR2 is SFDVKD. The CDR3 has 13 amino acids. The CDR3 coding sequence is TGTGCCACCAGTGACCCCGCAGTAGGCGGCTACACCTTC. This encodes CATSDPAVGGYTF.

The chain joins TRBV6-1 to TRBJ1-2, with no clear D. This CDR3 has 14 residues. Looked up from germline, CDR1 is MNHNS and CDR2 is SASEGT. V was pared by 7 bases and J by 2 bases, with 14 bases between. As DNA, the CDR3 is TGTGCCAGCAAAGAAAACGGCCGGAACTATGGCTACACCTTC. Protein product: CASKENGRNYGYTF.

The chain employs TRBV9 and TRBJ1-4; D is ambiguous. The CDR3 contains 15 residues. In germline, CDR1 is SGDLS, CDR2 YYNGEE. Trimming removed 3 bases at V and 6 bases at J, with 15 bases between. CDR3 in DNA: TGTGCCAGCAGCGCGTTGGCGGGGTTTGATGAAAAACTGTTTTTT. This translates into CASSALAGFDEKLFF.

The V and J genes are TRBV10-2 and TRBJ2-2, with a possible D match to TRBD2 (5 bases). There are 14 residues in the CDR3. In germline, CDR1 is WSHSY, CDR2 SAAADI. V was clipped by 4 bases and J by 6 bases, with 12 bases between them. The CDR3 DNA is TGCGCCAGCAGTGCCAGCGGCCAGGCCGGGGAGCTGTTTTTT. The encoded protein is CASSASGQAGELFF.